This is a list of T cell receptor beta chains from one sample in a study of CD8 T cells in ankylosing spondylitis. TCRdb re-analysed the 5' RACE reads in MiXCR, keeping a single row per CDR3 protein. The data hold roughly 180,000 distinct CDR3 sequences, with around 10% observed a single time. The sample was blood, either unsorted or a sorted T cell fraction (not recorded which). The receptors derive from a male donor with ankylosing spondylitis or in good health (not recorded which). Each CDR3 is given without its conserved first and last residue. A D gene is named only where the DNA matches it firmly.

>TRBV12-3/TRBV12-4|-
ASGRTDTGELF
>TRBV29-1|-
SVSEGSSLPNQPQH
>TRBV7-6|-
ASSQTGLGSTYEQY
>TRBV6-5|-
ASSYRSEYEQY
>TRBV20-1|TRBD2
ISGLLAGDNNEQF
>TRBV7-8|TRBD1
ASSLVGTGLPLRSEQF
>TRBV5-1|TRBD2
ASSPRLAMVEQF
>TRBV24-1|-
ATSEPGQNQPQH
>TRBV28|-
VAGTENTGELF
>TRBV5-1|TRBD1
ASSFGQERNTIY
>TRBV7-9|TRBD1
ASSSSGGVEMDTQY
>TRBV7-2|-
ASSLAWDSNYEQY
>TRBV5-1|-
ASSDFRATGNTIY
>TRBV9|TRBD2
ASSATSGGNQETQY
>TRBV18|TRBD1
ASSPRGQSNEQF
>TRBV20-1|-
SARYHSAQETQY
>TRBV24-1|-
ATSAPRTQY
>TRBV10-3|-
AISDRGTPQY
>TRBV24-1|-
ATSDGVSDTQY
>TRBV12-3/TRBV12-4|-
ASSLSGAKGYT
>TRBV7-2|-
ASSSSITYEQY
>TRBV6-2/TRBV6-3|TRBD1
ASSYSGTGMDNEQF
>TRBV9|-
ASSGGTLGNNEQF
>TRBV7-8|TRBD2
ASSPGLAGSGEQF
>TRBV5-1|-
ASSLNGETGELF
>TRBV7-6|TRBD1
ASSHGQEGSPLH
>TRBV5-1|-
ASSLEGSGANVLT
>TRBV20-1|-
SAIDTTYEQY
>TRBV29-1|-
SGGDEQF
>TRBV28|-
ASSSLGGRSTEAF
>TRBV27|-
ASSLSGGPLTGELF
>TRBV2|-
ASSRRRGGTDTQY
>TRBV27|-
ASSPRVGGQNSGANVLT
>TRBV20-1|-
SAREILTGPRLASYEQY
>TRBV10-3|TRBD2
AIILTSGSNEQF
>TRBV5-1|-
ASSLAGGSEETQY
>TRBV3-1|-
ASSQDRYEQY
>TRBV6-5|TRBD1
ASSYMGQGSYT
>TRBV20-1|-
SAREGYYEQY
>TRBV7-9|TRBD2
ASSLVAGDEQF
>TRBV6-2/TRBV6-3|-
ASMDKGANYGYT
>TRBV5-8|TRBD2
ASSPRKGGPGEQF
>TRBV5-1|-
ASSLEGVGSGNTIY
>TRBV20-1|TRBD2
SARGPLAGGPGEQF